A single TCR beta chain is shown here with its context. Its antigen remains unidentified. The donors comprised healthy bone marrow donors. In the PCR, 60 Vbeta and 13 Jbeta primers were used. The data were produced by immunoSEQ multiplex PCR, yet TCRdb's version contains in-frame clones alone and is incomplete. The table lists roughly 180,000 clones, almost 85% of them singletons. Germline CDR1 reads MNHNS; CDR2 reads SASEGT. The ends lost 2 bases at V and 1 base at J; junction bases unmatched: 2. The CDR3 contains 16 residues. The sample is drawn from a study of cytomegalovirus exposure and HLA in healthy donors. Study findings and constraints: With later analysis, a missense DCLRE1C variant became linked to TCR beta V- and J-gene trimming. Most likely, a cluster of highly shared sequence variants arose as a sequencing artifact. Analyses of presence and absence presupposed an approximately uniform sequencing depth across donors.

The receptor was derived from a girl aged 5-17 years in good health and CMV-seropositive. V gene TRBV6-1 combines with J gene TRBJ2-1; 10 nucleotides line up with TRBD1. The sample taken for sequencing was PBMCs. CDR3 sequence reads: CASSERDRGSYNEQFF. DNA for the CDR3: TGTGCCAGCAGTGAAAGGGACAGGGGTTCCTACAATGAGCAGTTCTTC.